Listed below are T cell receptor beta chains from one sample, sequenced in a study of PD-L1 blockade in urothelial cancer. The data were produced by immunoSEQ multiplex PCR, yet TCRdb's version contains in-frame clones alone and is incomplete. The sample holds tens of thousands of clones; over 80% are singletons and the top ten take 2% to 2.5%. The source material was PBMCs, sampled around atezolizumab (anti-PD-L1) treatment. All receptors come from a man aged 45-65 years with urothelial cancer. Both conserved end residues are part of each CDR3. A D gene is named only where the DNA matches it firmly. Clone size is not always given. Where it is, it says once, few, many or a class for expanded clones.

V gene	clone size	D gene	J gene	CDR3 DNA	CDR3 protein
TRBV2	-	-	TRBJ1-1	TGTGCCAGCAGTGAATGGCGTTCTACAGGCGAAGCTTTCTTT	CASSEWRSTGEAFF
TRBV4-1	-	-	TRBJ2-1	TGCGCCAGCAGAGGGCCGGGAACACACAATGAGCAGTTCTTC	CASRGPGTHNEQFF
TRBV6-1	-	TRBD1	TRBJ1-5	TGTGCCAGCAGTGGACAGGGATTCTCCAATCAGCCCCAGCATTTT	CASSGQGFSNQPQHF
TRBV25-1	once	-	TRBJ2-7	TGTGCCAGCGGAAGGGGACACCCCTACGAGCAGTACTTC	CASGRGHPYEQYF
TRBV30	-	-	TRBJ2-2	TGTGCCTGGAGGCTACTAGAGTTGTACACCGGGGAGCTGTTTTTT	CAWRLLELYTGELFF
TRBV15	-	TRBD1	TRBJ1-4	TGTGCCACCAGCTTTCGACAGGGGGCAGAAGAAAAACTGTTTTTT	CATSFRQGAEEKLFF
TRBV7-8	-	-	TRBJ2-7	TGTGCCAGCAGCTTAAGAGGTGGACTCTACGAGCAGTACTTC	CASSLRGGLYEQYF
TRBV28	-	TRBD1	TRBJ1-2	TGTGCCAGCAGTTTATCCCCGGGACAGGGAAATGGGTTCTATGGCTACACCTTC	CASSLSPGQGNGFYGYTF
TRBV18	once	-	TRBJ2-7	TGTGCCAGCTCACCTGGGCACTACGAGCAGTACTTC	CASSPGHYEQYF
TRBV6-6	-	-	TRBJ1-5	TGTGCCAGCGGCCGACAGGATCAGCCCCAGCATTTT	CASGRQDQPQHF
TRBV7-9	once	TRBD1	TRBJ2-7	TGTGCCAGCAGCCGACAGGGGGCGCGGGAGCAGTACTTC	CASSRQGAREQYF
TRBV5-1	-	-	TRBJ1-4	TGCGCCAGCAGCTTGGGGGCAGCTAATGAAAAACTGTTTTTT	CASSLGAANEKLFF
TRBV2	-	TRBD2	TRBJ2-5	TGTGCCAGCAGTAAAAAGCGGACTAGCGGGGAGCAAGAGACCCAGTACTTC	CASSKKRTSGEQETQYF
TRBV11-2	-	-	TRBJ1-2	TGTGCCAGCAGCTTAGATAGGAACAGCTATGGCTACACCTTC	CASSLDRNSYGYTF
TRBV6-6	-	-	TRBJ2-1	TGTGCCAGCAGACAGAACCAGGGTGAGCAGTTCTTC	CASRQNQGEQFF
TRBV6-5	-	TRBD1	TRBJ1-3	TGTGCCAGCAGTTATCTTACAGGGGGATCAGGAAACACCATATATTTT	CASSYLTGGSGNTIYF
TRBV5-4	-	TRBD2	TRBJ2-5	TGTGCCAGCAGCTTTCCTAGCGGGGGGGCAGAGACCCAGTACTTC	CASSFPSGGAETQYF
TRBV19	-	-	TRBJ1-1	TGTGCCAGTAGTCCAATAACGGGGAACACTGAAGCTTTCTTT	CASSPITGNTEAFF
TRBV4-1	-	TRBD1	TRBJ1-4	TGCGCCAGCAGCCTTCCGACAGGGACTAATGAAAAACTGTTTTTT	CASSLPTGTNEKLFF